The 23 T cell receptor beta chains listed next were all sequenced from one sample in a study of cytomegalovirus exposure and HLA in healthy donors. In the PCR, 60 Vbeta and 13 Jbeta primers were used. Sequencing was performed with immunoSEQ multiplex PCR; in TCRdb, only in-frame clones are kept and a portion is missing. Here the sample spans under 200,000 clones, around four fifths being singletons. Sequenced input: PBMCs. These receptors were obtained from a man between 18 and 35 years old in good health and CMV-seronegative.

The chain uses TRBV5-1 and TRBJ2-3; 7 bases align to TRBD1. V dropped 6 bases and J dropped 3; count of bases not matched to a gene: 10. The CDR3 runs 15 residues. Germline V lookup: CDR1 SGHRS, CDR2 YFSETQ. The CDR3 DNA sequence: TGCGCCAGCAAGTCCAAAGGGGGCATAACAGATACGCAGTATTTT. This gives the protein CASKSKGGITDTQYF.

For the CDR3, the DNA is TGTGCCAGCAGCTTGGATCGGAACACCGGGGAGCTGTTTTTT. It specifies CASSLDRNTGELFF. The chain joins TRBV5-4 to TRBJ2-2; D not resolved. The germline V gene encodes CDR1 SGHNT and CDR2 YYREEE (reference sequence). The V gene lost 0 bases and the J gene lost 1 base, with 4 bases spanning the gap. The CDR3 totals 14 residues.

The chain carries TRBV2 and TRBJ2-3; D perhaps matches TRBD2 (6 bases). The CDR3 has 13 amino acids. V was clipped by 5 bases and J by 2 bases, with 8 bases between them. Per the germline V gene, CDR1 is SNHLY and CDR2 is FYNNEI. CDR3: CASSRGFTDTQYF. Written as DNA, the CDR3 is TGTGCCAGCAGTCGGGGGTTCACAGATACGCAGTATTTT. The complete variable domain, with remaining parts taken from reference TRBV2 and TRBJ2-3, reads EPEVTQTPSHQVTQMGQEVILRCVPISNHLYFYWYRQILGQKVEFLVSFYNNEISEKSEIFDDQFSVERPDGSNFTLKIRSTKLEDSAMYFCASSRGFTDTQYFGPGTRLTVL.

This CDR3 reads CASSYSGLAGNEQFF. The DNA of the CDR3 is TGTGCCAGCAGTTACTCCGGACTAGCGGGCAATGAGCAGTTCTTC. This chain links TRBV6-6 with TRBJ2-1; 11 nucleotides agree with TRBD2. This CDR3 has 15 residues. Germline V gene sequence: CDR1 MNHNY, CDR2 SVGAGI (reference sequence). J was trimmed by 6 bases and V by 0 bases; bases with no gene match: 1.

As concerns this clone: A junction end diverges from the germline sequence, so it may reflect a read error. The rearrangement joins TRBV5-5 to TRBJ2-1; TRBD2 agrees at 9 bases. The CDR3 has 17 amino acids. The germline gives CDR1 SGHKS, CDR2 YYEKEE (reference sequence). The CDR3 nucleotides read TGTGCCAGCAACTTGGGTGTTTCGGGACTAGCATTCAATGAGCAGTTCTTC. Residues: CASNLGVSGLAFNEQFF.

The gene calls are TRBV7-2 and TRBJ2-7; TRBD1 is a possible D gene (6 bases). V was shortened by 5 bases and J by 2 bases, with 16 bases between the two germline ends. This CDR3 has 15 amino acids. Germline CDR1 reads SGHTA; CDR2 reads FQGNSA. Here the CDR3 reads CASSLHGGQPYEQYF. DNA for the CDR3: TGTGCCAGCAGCCTTCACGGCGGACAGCCCTACGAGCAGTACTTC.

This clone was detected once. The chain is built from TRBV27 and TRBJ1-5; D remains unclear. In germline, CDR1 is MNHEY, CDR2 SMNVEV (reference sequence). Between the trimmed V and J ends, which lost 6 bases and 5 bases, there was a span of 5 bases. The CDR3 extends over 11 amino acids. This CDR3 is CASRLDQPQHF. CDR3 coding DNA: TGTGCCAGCAGGCTAGATCAGCCCCAGCATTTT.

The chain carries TRBV7-9 and TRBJ2-2; possible D gene TRBD2, 7 bases. The ends were cut back, 5 bases at V and 5 bases at J, with 21 bases in the middle. This CDR3 spans 17 amino acids. Germline V gives CDR1 SEHNR, CDR2 FQNEAQ (reference sequence). The CDR3 nucleotides are TGTGCCAGCAGCCTCCTCAGGGGAGGGCCATCGACCGGGGAGCTGTTTTTT. Translating gives CASSLLRGGPSTGELFF.

The genes are TRBV10-3 and TRBJ2-3; TRBD2 matches 12 bases. V lost 3 bases to trimming and J lost 5 bases; unmatched junction nucleotides: 3. The CDR3 is 15 residues long. Germline loops: CDR1 ENHRY, CDR2 SYGVKD. In DNA, the CDR3 is TGTGCCATCAGTGAAGAGGGACTAGCGGGAGATACGCAGTATTTT. Translation gives CAISEEGLAGDTQYF.

The J gene is TRBJ2-7, the V gene TRBV7-2; a possible D gene is TRBD1 (6 bases). Trimming took off 4 bases at V and 3 bases at J, with 19 bases between the two ends. Germline V gene lookup returns CDR1 SGHTA and CDR2 FQGNSA. This CDR3 is built from 16 residues. The CDR3 here is CASSSPVGRGFYEQYF. The CDR3 DNA reads TGTGCCAGCAGCTCCCCTGTAGGAAGGGGGTTCTACGAGCAGTACTTC.

V usage is TRBV4-1 and J usage is TRBJ1-5; D is possibly TRBD1 (6 bases). Deletions cut 0 bases from V and 0 bases from J, with 12 bases between. Germline V gives CDR1 MGHRA, CDR2 YSYEKL. The CDR3 has 17 amino acids. CDR3 residues: CASSQEWTANSNQPQHF. CDR3 DNA sequence: TGCGCCAGCAGCCAAGAGTGGACAGCAAATAGCAATCAGCCCCAGCATTTT.

V and J are TRBV7-8 and TRBJ2-5, with 14 bases fitting TRBD2. Per germline, CDR1 SGHVS and CDR2 FQNEAQ. V lost 4 bases and J lost 5; bases outside the gene matches: 9. The CDR3 is made up of 17 amino acids. In nucleotides, the CDR3 is TGTGCCAGCAGCTCCCGACTAGCGGGAGGGCCGGGGGAGACCCAGTACTTC. It codes for CASSSRLAGGPGETQYF.

The chain is built from TRBV7-2 and TRBJ1-6; D gene unclear. V lost 1 base and J 8 bases, leaving 6 bases between the germline ends. Germline V lookup: CDR1 SGHTA, CDR2 FQGNSA. This CDR3 region has 13 residues. The CDR3 loop reads CASSLVSDSPLHF. CDR3 DNA sequence: TGTGCCAGCAGCTTAGTATCAGATTCACCCCTCCACTTT.

The rearrangement links TRBV30 to TRBJ1-1; D may be TRBD1 (5 bases). Between the trimmed V and J ends, which lost 4 bases and 4 bases, there was a span of 13 bases. The CDR3 contains 13 residues. CDR1 and CDR2 (germline): GTSNPN, SVGIG (reference sequence). CDR3 loop: CAWKWGGSTEAFF. The CDR3 DNA is TGTGCCTGGAAGTGGGGCGGGAGCACTGAAGCTTTCTTT.

The chain uses TRBV2 and TRBJ2-7; 8 nucleotides line up with TRBD1. V gave up 6 bases and J gave up 0 bases; unmatched junction bases: 7. This CDR3 is 15 amino acids long. Germline V CDR1 and CDR2: SNHLY, FYNNEI. The CDR3: CASSSDRASSYEQYF. The CDR3 DNA is TGTGCCAGCAGCTCGGACAGGGCCAGCTCCTACGAGCAGTACTTC.

J is TRBJ2-1 and V is TRBV29-1, with 12 bases matching TRBD2. V trimming: 8 bases; J trimming: 10 bases; junction bases outside the gene matches: 9. The CDR3 consists of 13 residues. The germline CDR1 and CDR2 sequences are SQVTM and ANQGSEA. The CDR3 coding sequence is TGCAGCTCTAACGGACTAGCGGGAAACGAGCAGTTCTTC. This encodes CSSNGLAGNEQFF.

The chain couples TRBV4-1 to TRBJ2-3; maybe TRBD2 (6 bases). CDR1 and CDR2 from the germline V gene are MGHRA and YSYEKL. Trimming stripped 2 bases from V and 0 bases from J, with 9 bases between. The CDR3 has 15 amino acids. The CDR3 reads CASSQLGTSTDTQYF. CDR3 nucleotide sequence: TGCGCCAGCAGCCAACTAGGGACTAGCACAGATACGCAGTATTTT.

The chain combines TRBV7-9 with TRBJ1-1; D is unclear. Germline loops: CDR1 SEHNR, CDR2 FQNEAQ (reference sequence). The CDR3 contains 16 residues. V was trimmed by 6 bases and J by 4 bases, leaving 21 bases between them. Written as DNA, the CDR3 is TGTGCCAGCAGTGCCCTCGGCGCAGGCCGCCTCACTGAAGCTTTCTTT. Translating it yields CASSALGAGRLTEAFF.

The chain is built from TRBV9 and TRBJ2-1, with 7 positions matching TRBD1. The length of the CDR3 is 14 residues. V lost 4 bases and J lost 6; bases outside the gene matches: 7. Germline values: CDR1 SGDLS, CDR2 YYNGEE. The CDR3 DNA reads TGTGCCAGCAGCCCCCAGACAGGGAGCAATGAGCAGTTCTTC. As protein: CASSPQTGSNEQFF.

J is TRBJ2-7 and V is TRBV7-9, with D possibly matching TRBD1 (5 bases). V lost 4 bases to trimming and J lost 0 bases, with 13 bases between them. The germline gives CDR1 SEHNR, CDR2 FQNEAQ (reference sequence). The CDR3 extends over 15 amino acids. The CDR3 protein is CASSSPGPRSYEQYF. CDR3 bases: TGTGCCAGCAGCTCCCCAGGGCCACGCTCCTACGAGCAGTACTTC.

The rearrangement joins TRBV11-2 to TRBJ2-1; 16 bases align to TRBD2. Unmatched junction bases numbered 12, after V lost 4 bases and J lost 6 bases. Germline CDR1 reads SGHAT; CDR2 reads FQNNGV. The CDR3 covers 19 residues. The DNA of the CDR3 is TGTGCCAGCAGCTCCCTGGGACTAGCGGGGGGGGGAGGGCCCAATGAGCAGTTCTTC. Translating it yields CASSSLGLAGGGGPNEQFF.

There are a few counts of this clone. The CDR3 DNA sequence: TGTGCCATCAGTGAGTTACAGGGGACCCTTTATGGCTACACCTTC. Protein sequence: CAISELQGTLYGYTF. The chain recombines TRBV10-3 with TRBJ1-2; 7 bases map to TRBD1. The CDR3 is 15 residues long. Germline V gene lookup returns CDR1 ENHRY and CDR2 SYGVKD. V lost 1 base and J lost 5; bases outside the gene matches: 7.

In its sample, this clone was seen once. This chain connects TRBV5-6 to TRBJ1-6; 8 nucleotides agree with TRBD1. CDR1 and CDR2 from the germline V gene are SGHDT and YYEEEE. Unmatched junction bases numbered 6, after V lost 0 bases and J lost 4 bases. The CDR3 runs 17 residues. DNA for the CDR3: TGTGCCAGCAGCTTGGAGGGCGGGACAGGATATAATTCACCCCTCCACTTT. Amino acid sequence: CASSLEGGTGYNSPLHF.